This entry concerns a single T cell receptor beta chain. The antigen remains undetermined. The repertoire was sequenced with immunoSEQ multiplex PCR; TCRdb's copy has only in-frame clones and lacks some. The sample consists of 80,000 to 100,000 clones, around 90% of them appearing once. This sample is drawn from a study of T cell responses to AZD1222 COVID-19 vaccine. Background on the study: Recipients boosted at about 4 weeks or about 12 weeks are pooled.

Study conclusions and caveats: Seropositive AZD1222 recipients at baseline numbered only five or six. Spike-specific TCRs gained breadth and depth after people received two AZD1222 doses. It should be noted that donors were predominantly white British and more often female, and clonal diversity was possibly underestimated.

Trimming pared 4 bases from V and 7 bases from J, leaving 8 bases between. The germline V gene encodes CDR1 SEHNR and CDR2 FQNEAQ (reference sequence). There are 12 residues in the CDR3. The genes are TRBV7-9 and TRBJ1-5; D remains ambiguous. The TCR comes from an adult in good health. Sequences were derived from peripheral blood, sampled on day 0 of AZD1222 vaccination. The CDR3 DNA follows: TGTGCCAGCAGCTCAATGGGACAGCCCCAGCATTTT. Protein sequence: CASSSMGQPQHF.